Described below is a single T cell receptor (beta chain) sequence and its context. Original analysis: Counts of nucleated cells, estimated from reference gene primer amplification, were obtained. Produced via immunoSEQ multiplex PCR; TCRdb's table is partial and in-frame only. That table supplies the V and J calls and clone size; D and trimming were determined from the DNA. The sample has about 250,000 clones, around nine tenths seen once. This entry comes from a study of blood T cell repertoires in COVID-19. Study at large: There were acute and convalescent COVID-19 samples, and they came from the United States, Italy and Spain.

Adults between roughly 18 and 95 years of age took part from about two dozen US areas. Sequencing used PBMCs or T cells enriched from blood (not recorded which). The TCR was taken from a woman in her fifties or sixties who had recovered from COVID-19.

CDR3 sequence: CASSGYRESSYNEQFF. The CDR3 DNA is TGTGCCAGCAGCGGGTACAGGGAAAGCTCCTACAATGAGCAGTTCTTC. The chain employs TRBV4-2 and TRBJ2-1, with a possible D match to TRBD1 (6 bases). The germline V gene encodes CDR1 LGHNA and CDR2 YNFKEQ. The CDR3 covers 16 residues. V was pared by 5 bases and J by 0 bases, with 14 bases between.